The 13 T cell receptor beta chains below all came from one sample that was sequenced in a study of cytomegalovirus exposure and HLA in healthy donors. PCR employed 60 Vbeta and 13 Jbeta primers. Data came from immunoSEQ multiplex PCR; TCRdb stores just in-frame clones and leaves some out. This sample has 110,000 or so clones, with around 77% found just once. Sequencing was carried out using PBMCs. All receptors come from a man aged 50-60 years in good health and CMV-seropositive.

The chain uses TRBV13 and TRBJ2-7; 13 bases align to TRBD2. The CDR3 contains 15 residues. CDR1 is PRHDT and CDR2 is FYEKMQ in the germline V gene (reference sequence). V shed 5 bases, J shed 2 bases, and the junction held 3 bases outside the gene matches. CDR3 sequence (DNA): TGTGCCAGCAGCAGGACTAGCGGGGGAACCTACGAGCAGTACTTC. Translation: CASSRTSGGTYEQYF.

The chain uses TRBV5-1 and TRBJ1-3; D is perhaps TRBD1 (6 bases). The CDR3 has 14 amino acids. Per germline, CDR1 SGHRS and CDR2 YFSETQ. V gave up 3 bases and J gave up 2 bases, with 9 bases separating them. CDR3 in amino acids: CASSSQGTGNTIYF. CDR3 bases: TGCGCCAGCAGCTCACAGGGAACTGGAAACACCATATATTTT.

DNA of the CDR3: TGTGCCAGCAGCCGGACTAGCGGGGAAGAGACCCAGTACTTC. It translates to CASSRTSGEETQYF. The genes are TRBV6-5 and TRBJ2-5; 12 bases align to TRBD2. V trimming: 6 bases; J trimming: 3 bases; junction bases outside the gene matches: 2. Germline CDR1 reads MNHEY; CDR2 reads SVGAGI. The CDR3 runs 14 residues.

V usage is TRBV6-6 and J usage is TRBJ1-5; 7 nucleotides line up with TRBD1. From germline, CDR1 is MNHNY and CDR2 SVGAGI (reference sequence). After removal of 2 bases from V and 3 bases from J, the junction contained 1 base not matched to a gene. CDR3 length: 14 residues. CDR3 nucleotide sequence: TGTGCCAGCAGTTACAGGGGGCCCAATCAGCCCCAGCATTTT. Protein product: CASSYRGPNQPQHF.

CDR3 coding DNA: TGTGCCAGCAGTGAAGTAGAACTGCCCCCTTCTCAGTACTTC. Translated: CASSEVELPPSQYF. This chain connects TRBV6-5 to TRBJ2-7; D gene ambiguous. The CDR3 loop spans 14 amino acids. Trimming stripped 5 bases from V and 10 bases from J, with 21 bases between. CDR1 is MNHEY, CDR2 SVGAGI, per germline.

The chain links TRBV20-1 to TRBJ1-5; D is unresolved. V shed 3 bases and J shed 9 bases, with 9 bases lying between them. CDR3 length: 11 amino acids. In germline, CDR1 is DFQATT, CDR2 SNEGSKA (reference sequence). CDR3 sequence reads: CSASETGPQHF. The CDR3 DNA is TGCAGTGCTAGTGAGACGGGGCCCCAGCATTTT.

V usage is TRBV27 and J usage is TRBJ2-5, with D unresolved. This CDR3 region has 14 residues. V gave up 4 bases and J gave up 0 bases, with 9 bases separating them. Germline V gene sequence: CDR1 MNHEY, CDR2 SMNVEV (reference sequence). This CDR3 is CASSSEPYQETQYF. The CDR3 region has the DNA TGTGCCAGCAGTTCGGAGCCGTACCAAGAGACCCAGTACTTC.

This chain joins TRBV5-1 and TRBJ1-6; the match to TRBD1 covers 7 bases. The V gene end was trimmed by 4 bases and the J gene end by 8 bases; junction bases not matched to a gene: 6. The CDR3 totals 14 residues. Germline V gene data show CDR1 as SGHRS and CDR2 as YFSETQ. The CDR3 DNA follows: TGCGCCAGCAGCCCGGGACAGTCAGATTCACCCCTCCACTTT. Its translation is CASSPGQSDSPLHF. Looking up the rest from reference TRBV5-1 and TRBJ1-6 gives the full variable domain: KAGVTQTPRYLIKTRGQQVTLSCSPISGHRSVSWYQQTPGQGLQFLFEYFSETQRNKGNFPGRFSGRQFSNSRSEMNVSTLELGDSALYLCASSPGQSDSPLHFGNGTRLTVT.

The rearrangement uses TRBV5-1 and TRBJ1-1; 7 bases map to TRBD1. After removal of 0 bases from V and 8 bases from J, the junction contained 4 bases not matched to a gene. Per the germline V gene, CDR1 is SGHRS and CDR2 is YFSETQ. CDR3 size: 13 residues. The CDR3 here is CASSLADRAEAFF. The CDR3 DNA reads TGCGCCAGCAGCTTGGCTGACAGGGCCGAAGCTTTCTTT.

This rearrangement joins TRBV28 to TRBJ1-5; no definite D call. CDR3 length: 18 residues. Germline CDR1 is MDHEN and CDR2 is SYDVKM. V lost 3 bases and J 2 bases, leaving 20 bases between the germline ends. CDR3 bases: TGTGCCAGCAGTTTCAGATCCCAACGTCGGAGGGGCAATCAGCCCCAGCATTTT. It encodes CASSFRSQRRRGNQPQHF.

This clone was found a few times. The rearrangement uses TRBV27 and TRBJ1-4; no clear D gene. The CDR3 has 14 residues. The germline V gene has CDR1 MNHEY and CDR2 SMNVEV (reference sequence). V was trimmed by 3 bases and J by 3 bases, leaving 8 bases between them. The CDR3 DNA sequence: TGTGCCAGCAGTTTCGGGTCAGCTAATGAAAAACTGTTTTTT. Residues: CASSFGSANEKLFF.

The gene calls are TRBV19 and TRBJ1-4; D ambiguous. V was shortened by 1 base and J by 6 bases, with 12 bases between the two germline ends. CDR3 size: 15 residues. Germline CDR1 and CDR2: LNHDA and SQIVND (reference sequence). CDR3 nucleotides: TGTGCCAGTAGTATAGGGCTAGAGGGTTATGAAAAACTGTTTTTT. Its translation: CASSIGLEGYEKLFF.

V and J are TRBV7-2 and TRBJ2-1; 9 nucleotides agree with TRBD1. Germline CDR1 reads SGHTA; CDR2 reads FQGNSA. V was clipped by 4 bases and J by 5 bases; unmatched bases: 9. This CDR3 has 16 amino acids. In DNA, the CDR3 is TGTGCCAGCAGCTCCAGGACAGGGGCTGGAGACAATGAGCAGTTCTTC. It yields the protein CASSSRTGAGDNEQFF.